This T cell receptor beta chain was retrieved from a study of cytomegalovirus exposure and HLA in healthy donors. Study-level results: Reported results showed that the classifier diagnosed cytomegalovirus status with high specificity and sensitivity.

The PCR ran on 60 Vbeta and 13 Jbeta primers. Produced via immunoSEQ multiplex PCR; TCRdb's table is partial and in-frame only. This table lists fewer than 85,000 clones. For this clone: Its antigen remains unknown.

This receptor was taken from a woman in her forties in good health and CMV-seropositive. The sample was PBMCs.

In nucleotides, the CDR3 is TGTGCCAGCAGCGAGACAGGGGATAATTCACCCCTCCACTTT. It specifies CASSETGDNSPLHF. The chain has TRBV6-4 and TRBJ1-6; TRBD1 matches 8 bases. The CDR3 contains 14 residues. V dropped 6 bases and J dropped 5; count of bases not matched to a gene: 3. The germline CDR1 and CDR2 sequences are MRHNA and SNTAGT.